Detailed here is one T cell receptor beta chain. The antigen is not known. The trim removed 4 bases at V and 8 bases at J, leaving 13 bases unmatched. The CDR3 is 15 amino acids. Each individual donor underwent a draw of about 11 milliliters of peripheral blood. The entry originates in a study of blood T cells in healthy people across ages. Regarding the study as a whole: Naive and antigen-experienced cells were not separated, limiting conclusive comparison. Researchers deemed the diversity estimates from one million T cells underestimates.

A J-beta primer mix and a sample-barcoded 5' primer were used in a second PCR of roughly 7 to 12 cycles. The yield of each sample was at least 3 million CDR3-containing paired-end reads. TCRdb re-derived calls from the 5' RACE reads in MiXCR, one entry per CDR3 protein. The sample shows 1.2 million to 1.5 million distinct CDR3 sequences, approximately 59% of them seen only once. Material: blood. The V call is TRBV12-3 or TRBV12-4, the J call TRBJ1-2; the match to TRBD1 covers 7 bases. The receptor comes from a man aged 18 to 30 in good health. Here the CDR3 reads CASSSTGVLWWGYTF. CDR3 bases: TGTGCCAGCAGTTCAACAGGGGTCCTATGGTGGGGCTACACCTTC.